Listed below are T cell receptor beta chains from one sample, sequenced in a study of spatial heterogeneity in lung cancer. TCRdb used MiXCR to reprocess the 5' RACE reads, holding one entry per CDR3 protein. The sample has approximately 9,000 distinct CDR3 sequences; about 4.6% are singletons. Sequencing was performed on lung tumor tissue, taken at surgery. The receptors were sampled from a female donor with early-stage non-small cell lung cancer. CDR3s include the opening cysteine and the closing phenylalanine or tryptophan. The order of the fields is J gene, clone size, V gene, D gene, CDR3 protein, CDR3 DNA. A D gene is named only where the DNA matches it firmly. Not all rows give a size; the values are once, few, many and, for expanded clones, a class.

>TRBJ2-1|many|TRBV4-1|TRBD2
CASSQLTGLAGFYHEQFF
TGCGCCAGCAGCCAACTTACTGGACTAGCGGGATTCTACCATGAGCAGTTCTTC
>TRBJ2-5|medium-sized|TRBV12-3/TRBV12-4|NA
CASSLTETQYF
TGTGCCAGCAGTTTAACGGAGACCCAGTACTTC
>TRBJ2-7|many|TRBV10-3|TRBD1
CAISGDRGGEQYF
TGTGCCATCAGTGGAGACAGGGGTGGAGAGCAGTACTTC
>TRBJ2-1|medium-sized|TRBV24-1|NA
CATSVRRGEQFF
TGTGCCACCAGTGTCCGACGAGGTGAGCAGTTCTTC
>TRBJ1-1|many|TRBV5-1|NA
CASSFGRDTGAFF
TGCGCCAGCAGCTTCGGCAGGGATACGGGGGCTTTCTTT
>TRBJ1-2|few|TRBV18|NA
CASSHGQFGYTF
TGTGCCAGCTCCCACGGACAGTTTGGCTACACCTTC
>TRBJ1-5|few|TRBV18|NA
CASSPIRDNQPQHF
TGTGCCAGCTCACCAATCAGAGACAATCAGCCCCAGCATTTT
>TRBJ2-7|medium-sized|TRBV7-9|TRBD1
CASQRAGTGVFEQYF
TGTGCCAGCCAGAGGGCCGGGACAGGGGTCTTCGAGCAGTACTTC
>TRBJ1-4|many|TRBV30|TRBD1
CAWSLLLQGENEKLFF
TGTGCCTGGAGTTTACTCTTACAGGGGGAAAATGAAAAACTGTTTTTT
>TRBJ1-5|many|TRBV19|NA
CASSPGDRYSNQPQHF
TGTGCCAGTAGTCCCGGCGACAGGTATAGCAATCAGCCCCAGCATTTT
>TRBJ2-3|NA|TRBV27|NA
CASSPFTTDTQYF
TGTGCCAGCAGTCCGTTCACCACAGATACGCAGTATTTT
>TRBJ2-1|NA|TRBV7-2|TRBD2
CASSWGTSGKQFF
TGTGCCAGCAGCTGGGGGACTAGCGGAAAGCAGTTCTTC
>TRBJ2-1|many|TRBV29-1|TRBD2
CSVPPQAGLAVAYNEQFF
TGCAGCGTTCCACCCCAGGCGGGACTAGCTGTCGCCTACAATGAGCAGTTCTTC
>TRBJ1-2|NA|TRBV5-1|NA
CASSPQGLDGYTF
TGCGCCAGCAGCCCTCAGGGGCTTGATGGCTACACCTTC
>TRBJ2-3|many|TRBV2|NA
CASSGFSSTDTQYF
TGTGCCAGCAGCGGGTTCTCTAGCACAGATACGCAGTATTTT
>TRBJ2-5|many|TRBV28|NA
CASSPSGGGRETQYF
TGTGCCAGCAGTCCCAGCGGAGGCGGCCGGGAGACCCAGTACTTC
>TRBJ2-2|many|TRBV7-9|NA
CASSLEGHTGELFF
TGTGCCAGCAGCCTAGAAGGGCACACCGGGGAGCTGTTTTTT
>TRBJ1-1|many|TRBV7-9|NA
CASSLAKGWDNTEAFF
TGTGCCAGCAGCCTAGCGAAAGGTTGGGACAACACTGAAGCTTTCTTT
>TRBJ2-7|many|TRBV27|TRBD1
CASSHPTGAASYEQYF
TGTGCCAGCAGTCACCCAACAGGGGCGGCCTCCTACGAGCAGTACTTC
>TRBJ2-5|many|TRBV9|NA
CASSPHGGETQYF
TGTGCCAGCAGCCCCCACGGGGGCGAGACCCAGTACTTC
>TRBJ2-7|many|TRBV5-1|NA
CASSDEQGSEQYF
TGCGCCAGCAGCGACGAACAGGGATCCGAGCAGTACTTC
>TRBJ2-5|NA|TRBV11-1|TRBD2
CASTIAGVGETQYF
TGTGCCAGCACCATAGCGGGAGTCGGAGAGACCCAGTACTTC
>TRBJ2-7|many|TRBV28|NA
CASSLRPAQASSYEQYF
TGTGCCAGCAGTTTACGCCCGGCGCAGGCGAGCTCCTACGAGCAGTACTTC
>TRBJ2-2|many|TRBV27|TRBD1
CASIGRRDSLGGELFF
TGTGCCAGTATTGGGCGTCGGGACAGCTTGGGCGGGGAGCTGTTTTTT
>TRBJ2-3|NA|TRBV4-2|TRBD2
CASSQESASGREITDTQYF
TGTGCCAGCAGCCAGGAAAGTGCGAGCGGGAGGGAAATCACAGATACGCAGTATTTT
>TRBJ2-1|many|TRBV11-2|NA
CASSLEPARTISYNEQFF
TGTGCCAGCAGCTTAGAACCCGCTCGGACAATCTCCTACAATGAGCAGTTCTTC
>TRBJ1-5|medium-sized|TRBV6-6|NA
CASSYSMGGAGQPQHF
TGTGCCAGCAGTTACTCGATGGGGGGCGCAGGTCAGCCCCAGCATTTT
>TRBJ2-2|many|TRBV14|TRBD1
CASSPNRGTGELFF
TGTGCCAGCAGTCCAAACAGGGGAACCGGGGAGCTGTTTTTT
>TRBJ1-1|many|TRBV12-3/TRBV12-4|TRBD1
CASSSTGRSEAFF
TGTGCCAGCAGTTCGACAGGGAGGTCTGAAGCTTTCTTT
>TRBJ2-4|medium-sized|TRBV3-1|TRBD1
CASSHGQGGQYF
TGTGCCAGCAGCCACGGACAGGGCGGCCAGTACTTC
>TRBJ1-1|many|TRBV6-5|TRBD1
CASSTGTGNTEAFF
TGTGCCAGCAGCACCGGGACAGGGAACACTGAAGCTTTCTTT
>TRBJ2-3|many|TRBV30|NA
CAWTTHAGTDTQYF
TGTGCCTGGACTACTCACGCGGGCACAGATACGCAGTATTTT
>TRBJ2-3|large|TRBV7-8|TRBD2
CASSPGGLAGSSGDTQYF
TGTGCCAGCAGCCCGGGAGGACTAGCGGGAAGTTCTGGGGATACGCAGTATTTT